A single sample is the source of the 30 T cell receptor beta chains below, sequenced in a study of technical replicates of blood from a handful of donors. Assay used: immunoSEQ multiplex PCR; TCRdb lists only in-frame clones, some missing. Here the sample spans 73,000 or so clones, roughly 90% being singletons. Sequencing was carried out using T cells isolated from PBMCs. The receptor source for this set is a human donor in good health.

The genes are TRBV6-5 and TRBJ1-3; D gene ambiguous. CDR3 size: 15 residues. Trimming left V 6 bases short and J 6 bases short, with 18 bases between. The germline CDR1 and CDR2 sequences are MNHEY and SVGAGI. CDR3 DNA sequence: TGTGCCAGCAGCCTAGACGGGGTGGGAGAAAACACCATATATTTT. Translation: CASSLDGVGENTIYF.

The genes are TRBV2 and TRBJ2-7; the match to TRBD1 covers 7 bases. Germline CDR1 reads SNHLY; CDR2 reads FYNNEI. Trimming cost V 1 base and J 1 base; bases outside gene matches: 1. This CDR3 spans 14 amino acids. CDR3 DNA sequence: TGTGCCAGCAGTGAAGAGGGGGCTTCCTACGAGCAGTACTTC. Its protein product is CASSEEGASYEQYF.

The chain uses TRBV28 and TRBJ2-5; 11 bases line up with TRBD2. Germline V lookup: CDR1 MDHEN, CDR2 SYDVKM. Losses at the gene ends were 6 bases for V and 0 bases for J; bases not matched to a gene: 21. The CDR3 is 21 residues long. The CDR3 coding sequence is TGTGCCAGCAGAGAGCGGACTAGCGGGCATACCATCAGATCTGACCAAGAGACCCAGTACTTC. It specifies CASRERTSGHTIRSDQETQYF.

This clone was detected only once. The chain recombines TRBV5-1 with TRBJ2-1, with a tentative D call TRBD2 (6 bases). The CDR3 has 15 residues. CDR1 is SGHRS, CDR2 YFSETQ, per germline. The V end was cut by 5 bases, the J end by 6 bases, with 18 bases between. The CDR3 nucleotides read TGCGCCAGCAGATATCGAGTTGACGGGAGCAATGAGCAGTTCTTC. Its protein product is CASRYRVDGSNEQFF.

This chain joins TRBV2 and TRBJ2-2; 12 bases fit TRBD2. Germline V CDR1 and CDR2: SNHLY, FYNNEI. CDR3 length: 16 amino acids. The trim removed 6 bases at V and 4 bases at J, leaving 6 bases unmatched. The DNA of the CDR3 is TGTGCCAGCAGCGTAAAGGGACTAGCGGGCACCGGGGAGCTGTTTTTT. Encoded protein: CASSVKGLAGTGELFF.

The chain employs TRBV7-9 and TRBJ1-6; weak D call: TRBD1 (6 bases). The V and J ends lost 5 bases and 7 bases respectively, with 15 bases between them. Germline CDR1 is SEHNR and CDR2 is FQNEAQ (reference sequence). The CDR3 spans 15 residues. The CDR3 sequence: CASSPQDSQNSPLHF. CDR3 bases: TGTGCCAGCAGCCCACAGGACAGTCAGAATTCACCCCTCCACTTT.

CDR3 nucleotides: TGCGCCAGCAGCTCCTCAGGACAGGGGGTGGACTATGGCTACACCTTC. It translates to CASSSSGQGVDYGYTF. The chain has TRBV5-1 and TRBJ1-2; 10 positions match TRBD1. The CDR3 is made up of 16 amino acids. Germline V lookup: CDR1 SGHRS, CDR2 YFSETQ. V dropped 3 bases and J dropped 3; count of bases not matched to a gene: 8.

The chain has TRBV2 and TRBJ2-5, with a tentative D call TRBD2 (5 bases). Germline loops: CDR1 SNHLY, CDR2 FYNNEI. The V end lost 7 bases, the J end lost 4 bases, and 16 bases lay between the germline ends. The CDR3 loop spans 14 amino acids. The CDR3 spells CASNRAYGGETQYF. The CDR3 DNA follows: TGTGCCAGCAACCGGGCCTACGGAGGAGAGACCCAGTACTTC.

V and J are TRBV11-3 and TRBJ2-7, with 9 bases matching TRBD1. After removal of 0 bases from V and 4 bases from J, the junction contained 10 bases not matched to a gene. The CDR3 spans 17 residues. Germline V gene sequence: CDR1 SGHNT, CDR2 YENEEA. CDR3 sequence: CASSLEARDREHYEQYF. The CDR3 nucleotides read TGTGCCAGCAGCTTAGAGGCCCGGGACAGGGAGCATTACGAGCAGTACTTC.

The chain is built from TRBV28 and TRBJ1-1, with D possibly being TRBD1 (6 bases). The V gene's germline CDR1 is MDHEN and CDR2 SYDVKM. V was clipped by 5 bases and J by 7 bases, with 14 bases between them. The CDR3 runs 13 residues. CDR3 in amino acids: CASSPGQRGEAFF. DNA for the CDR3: TGTGCCAGCAGTCCAGGACAGAGGGGTGAAGCTTTCTTT.

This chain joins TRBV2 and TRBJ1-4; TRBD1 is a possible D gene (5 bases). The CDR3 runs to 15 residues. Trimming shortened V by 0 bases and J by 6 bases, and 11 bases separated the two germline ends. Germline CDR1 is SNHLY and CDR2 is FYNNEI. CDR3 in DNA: TGTGCCAGCAGTGAAGCGGGGGGGTTTGATGAAAAACTGTTTTTT. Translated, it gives CASSEAGGFDEKLFF.

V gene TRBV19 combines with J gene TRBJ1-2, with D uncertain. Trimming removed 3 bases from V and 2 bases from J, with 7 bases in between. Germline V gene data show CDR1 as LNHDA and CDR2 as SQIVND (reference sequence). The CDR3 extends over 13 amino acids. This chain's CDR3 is CASSMVTNYGYTF. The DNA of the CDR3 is TGTGCCAGTAGTATGGTGACAAACTATGGCTACACCTTC.

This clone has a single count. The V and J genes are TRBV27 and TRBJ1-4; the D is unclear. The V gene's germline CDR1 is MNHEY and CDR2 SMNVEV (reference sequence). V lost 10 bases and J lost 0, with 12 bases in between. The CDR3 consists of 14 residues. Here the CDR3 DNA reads TGTGCCACTGCGGGGTTGGCAACTAATGAAAAACTGTTTTTT. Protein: CATAGLATNEKLFF.

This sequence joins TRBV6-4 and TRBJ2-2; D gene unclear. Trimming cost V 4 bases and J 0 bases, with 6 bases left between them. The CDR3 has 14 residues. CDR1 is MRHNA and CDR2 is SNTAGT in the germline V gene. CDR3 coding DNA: TGTGCCAGCAGTGCACAGCCGAACACCGGGGAGCTGTTTTTT. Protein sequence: CASSAQPNTGELFF.

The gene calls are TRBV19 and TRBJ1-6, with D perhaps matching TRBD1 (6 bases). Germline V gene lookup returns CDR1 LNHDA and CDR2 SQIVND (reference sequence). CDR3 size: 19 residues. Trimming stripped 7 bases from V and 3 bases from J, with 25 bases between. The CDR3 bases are TGTGCCAGTACCCCAGGCAGGGGAAGCGGGGGAATCTATAATTCACCCCTCCACTTT. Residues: CASTPGRGSGGIYNSPLHF.

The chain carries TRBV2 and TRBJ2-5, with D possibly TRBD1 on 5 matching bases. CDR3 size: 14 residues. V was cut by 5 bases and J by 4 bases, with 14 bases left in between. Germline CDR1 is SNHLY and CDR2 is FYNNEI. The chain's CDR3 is CASSPVSGPETQYF. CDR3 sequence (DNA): TGTGCCAGCAGTCCCGTTTCAGGGCCAGAGACCCAGTACTTC.

The CDR3 spells CASSFNRETYEQYF. Written as DNA, the CDR3 is TGTGCCAGCAGCTTTAACAGGGAAACCTACGAGCAGTACTTC. This sequence joins TRBV7-2 and TRBJ2-7; a weak D match, TRBD1 (6 bases). The CDR3 is 14 amino acids. Germline V CDR1 and CDR2: SGHTA, FQGNSA. The germline V and J ends were trimmed by 3 bases and 2 bases, with 11 bases remaining between them.

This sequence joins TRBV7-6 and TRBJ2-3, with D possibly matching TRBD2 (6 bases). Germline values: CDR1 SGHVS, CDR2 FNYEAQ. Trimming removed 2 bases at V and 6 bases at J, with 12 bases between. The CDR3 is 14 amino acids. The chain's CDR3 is CASSLFVGGDTQYF. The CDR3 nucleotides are TGTGCCAGCAGCTTATTTGTGGGAGGTGATACGCAGTATTTT.

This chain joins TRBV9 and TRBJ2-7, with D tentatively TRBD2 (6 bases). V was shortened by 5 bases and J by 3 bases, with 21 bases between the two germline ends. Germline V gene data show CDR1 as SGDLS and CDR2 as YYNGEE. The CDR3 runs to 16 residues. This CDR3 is CASSEMAGTRLYEQYF. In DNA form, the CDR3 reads TGTGCCAGCAGTGAGATGGCCGGGACTCGCCTCTACGAGCAGTACTTC.

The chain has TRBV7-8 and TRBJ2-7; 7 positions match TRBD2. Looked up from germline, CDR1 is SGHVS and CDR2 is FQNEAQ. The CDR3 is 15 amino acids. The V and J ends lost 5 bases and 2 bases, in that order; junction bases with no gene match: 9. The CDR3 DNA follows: TGTGCCAGCAGCCCCGGACTAGGGACTACCTACGAGCAGTACTTC. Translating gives CASSPGLGTTYEQYF.

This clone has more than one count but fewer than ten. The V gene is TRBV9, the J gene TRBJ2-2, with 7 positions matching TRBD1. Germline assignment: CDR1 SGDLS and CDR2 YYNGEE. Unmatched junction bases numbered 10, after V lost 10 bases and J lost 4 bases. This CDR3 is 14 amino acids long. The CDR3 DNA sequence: TGTGCCGCCTCCCAGGGGGTGAGCACCGGGGAGCTGTTTTTT. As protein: CAASQGVSTGELFF.

The CDR3 bases are TGCGCCAGCAGCTTGGGACAGGGGGGGAATCAGCCCCAGCATTTT. Residues: CASSLGQGGNQPQHF. The J gene is TRBJ1-5, the V gene TRBV5-1, with 9 bases fitting TRBD1. CDR1 is SGHRS, CDR2 YFSETQ, per germline. J was trimmed by 4 bases and V by 0 bases; bases with no gene match: 2. CDR3 length: 15 residues. The whole variable domain, remainder taken from reference TRBV5-1 and TRBJ1-5, is KAGVTQTPRYLIKTRGQQVTLSCSPISGHRSVSWYQQTPGQGLQFLFEYFSETQRNKGNFPGRFSGRQFSNSRSEMNVSTLELGDSALYLCASSLGQGGNQPQHFGDGTRLSIL.

Here the CDR3 reads CATSGGFWQGTNYGYTF. In DNA form, the CDR3 reads TGTGCCACCAGCGGGGGCTTTTGGCAGGGCACTAACTATGGCTACACCTTC. This chain connects TRBV15 to TRBJ1-2; D possibly corresponds to TRBD1 (6 bases). The CDR3 is 17 residues long. CDR1 and CDR2 (germline): LNHNV, YYDKDF (reference sequence). V was pared by 5 bases and J by 0 bases, with 19 bases between. Combining the CDR3 with reference TRBV15 and TRBJ1-2 gives the whole variable domain DAMVIQNPRYQVTQFGKPVTLSCSQTLNHNVMYWYQQKSSQAPKLLFHYYDKDFNNEADTPDNFQSRRPNTSFCFLDIRSPGLGDTAMYLCATSGGFWQGTNYGYTFGSGTRLTVV.

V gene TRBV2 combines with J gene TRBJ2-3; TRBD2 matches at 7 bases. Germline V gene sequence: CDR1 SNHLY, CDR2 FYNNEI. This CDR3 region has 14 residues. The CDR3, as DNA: TGTGCAGACGGGGAGGGCCAAAGCACAGATACGCAGTATTTT. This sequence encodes CADGEGQSTDTQYF.

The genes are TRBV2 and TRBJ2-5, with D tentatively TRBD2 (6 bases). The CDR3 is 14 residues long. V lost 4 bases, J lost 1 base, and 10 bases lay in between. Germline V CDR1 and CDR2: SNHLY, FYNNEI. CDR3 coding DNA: TGTGCCAGCAGTGGACTAGGGCGCCAAGAGACCCAGTACTTC. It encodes CASSGLGRQETQYF. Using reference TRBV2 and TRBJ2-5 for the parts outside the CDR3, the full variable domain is EPEVTQTPSHQVTQMGQEVILRCVPISNHLYFYWYRQILGQKVEFLVSFYNNEISEKSEIFDDQFSVERPDGSNFTLKIRSTKLEDSAMYFCASSGLGRQETQYFGPGTRLLVL.

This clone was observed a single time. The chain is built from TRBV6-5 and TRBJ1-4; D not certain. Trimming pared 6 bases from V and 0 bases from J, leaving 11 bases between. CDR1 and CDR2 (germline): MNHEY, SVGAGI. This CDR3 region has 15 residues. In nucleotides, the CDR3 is TGTGCCAGCAGACCCACGGTCGCAACTAATGAAAAACTGTTTTTT. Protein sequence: CASRPTVATNEKLFF.

The CDR3 loop reads CASSVRVHEQYF. In DNA form, the CDR3 reads TGTGCCAGCAGTGTCAGGGTCCACGAGCAGTACTTC. The rearrangement links TRBV2 to TRBJ2-7; the D gene is possibly TRBD1 (5 bases). V was pared by 4 bases and J by 5 bases, with 9 bases between. Germline V gene lookup returns CDR1 SNHLY and CDR2 FYNNEI. CDR3 length: 12 residues.

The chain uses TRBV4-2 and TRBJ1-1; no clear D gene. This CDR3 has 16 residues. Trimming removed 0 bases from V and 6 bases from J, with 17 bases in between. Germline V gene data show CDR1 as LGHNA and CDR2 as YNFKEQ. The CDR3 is CASSQETAGPASEAFF. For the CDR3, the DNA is TGTGCCAGCAGCCAAGAAACGGCGGGTCCGGCATCTGAAGCTTTCTTT.

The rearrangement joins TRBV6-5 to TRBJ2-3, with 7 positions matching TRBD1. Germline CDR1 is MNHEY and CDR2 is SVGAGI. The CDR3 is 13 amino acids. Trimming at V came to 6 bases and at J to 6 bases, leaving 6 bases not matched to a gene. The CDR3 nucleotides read TGTGCCAGCAGATTAAGGGGGCCGGATACGCAGTATTTT. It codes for CASRLRGPDTQYF.

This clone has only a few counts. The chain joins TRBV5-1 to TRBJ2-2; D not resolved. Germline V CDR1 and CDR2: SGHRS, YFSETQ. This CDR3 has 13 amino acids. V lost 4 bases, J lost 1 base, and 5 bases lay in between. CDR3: CASSPGNTGELFF. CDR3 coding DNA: TGCGCCAGCAGCCCCGGGAACACCGGGGAGCTGTTTTTT.